The 28 T cell receptor beta chains below were found in one sample sequenced in a study of blood T cell repertoires in COVID-19. Clones were read by immunoSEQ multiplex PCR, and TCRdb kept only the in-frame ones, dropping some. The sample records 120,000 or so clones, around 70% being singletons. Sequencing used peripheral blood. These receptors originate from a man in his 60s with acute or convalescent COVID-19.

This chain connects TRBV30 to TRBJ1-1; D uncertain. Trimming removed 8 bases from V and 0 bases from J, with 13 bases in between. Germline V gene lookup returns CDR1 GTSNPN and CDR2 SVGIG (reference sequence). CDR3 length: 13 residues. CDR3 in amino acids: CAISREMNTEAFF. Written as DNA, the CDR3 is TGTGCCATATCCCGGGAGATGAACACTGAAGCTTTCTTT.

This clone was counted a single time. The chain couples TRBV4-1 to TRBJ2-3; 7 bases line up with TRBD1. CDR1 is MGHRA, CDR2 YSYEKL, per germline. Germline trimming cut 0 bases from V and 4 bases from J; bases unmatched to any gene: 4. CDR3 length: 15 residues. CDR3 loop: CASSQDLQGADTQYF. The DNA for the CDR3 is TGCGCCAGCAGCCAAGATCTCCAGGGGGCAGATACGCAGTATTTT.

This clone was picked up a small number of times. The rearrangement uses TRBV6-6 and TRBJ2-7, with D perhaps matching TRBD2 (5 bases). Germline V gene data show CDR1 as MNHNY and CDR2 as SVGAGI (reference sequence). Trimming took off 6 bases at V and 2 bases at J, with 20 bases between the two ends. The CDR3 spans 16 residues. CDR3 loop: CASRDTKDFSPYEQYF. In DNA form, the CDR3 reads TGTGCCAGCAGGGATACAAAGGACTTTTCTCCCTACGAGCAGTACTTC.

The rearrangement uses TRBV11-2 and TRBJ1-1; D call uncertain. The V and J ends lost 3 bases and 1 base respectively, with 6 bases between them. This CDR3 contains 13 residues. The germline V gene has CDR1 SGHAT and CDR2 FQNNGV. The chain's CDR3 is CASSFGRNTEAFF. The CDR3, as DNA: TGTGCCAGCAGCTTTGGGCGGAACACTGAAGCTTTCTTT.

The J gene is TRBJ2-2, the V gene TRBV3-1 (or the pseudogene TRBV3-2); 9 bases agree with TRBD1. The CDR3 has 15 residues. Per the germline V gene, CDR1 is LGHDT and CDR2 is YNNKEL (reference sequence). The trim removed 4 bases at V and 5 bases at J, leaving 5 bases unmatched. The CDR3: CASSPRDRATGELFF. The CDR3 region has the DNA TGTGCCAGCAGCCCCCGGGACAGGGCTACCGGGGAGCTGTTTTTT.

The chain has TRBV6-1 and TRBJ2-7, with D possibly matching TRBD2 (5 bases). Trimming pared 0 bases from V and 0 bases from J, leaving 9 bases between. This CDR3 is built from 15 residues. CDR1 and CDR2 (germline): MNHNS, SASEGT. The CDR3 DNA reads as TGTGCCAGCAGTGAAGCGGGAGATGCCTCCTACGAGCAGTACTTC. Translated: CASSEAGDASYEQYF.

The chain uses TRBV5-1 and TRBJ2-3; 12 bases fit TRBD1. The length of the CDR3 is 15 residues. V was pared by 4 bases and J by 2 bases, with 2 bases of the junction left unmatched. Per germline, CDR1 SGHRS and CDR2 YFSETQ. CDR3 sequence: CASSRGQGATDTQYF. CDR3 coding DNA: TGCGCCAGCAGCAGGGGACAGGGGGCCACAGATACGCAGTATTTT.

The V gene is TRBV6-2 or TRBV6-3, the J gene TRBJ1-5; 8 nucleotides match TRBD1. The CDR3 contains 14 residues. CDR1 is MNHEY and CDR2 is SVGEGT in the germline V gene. With V trimmed by 5 bases and J by 6 bases, 6 bases remained unmatched. Here the CDR3 DNA reads TGTGCCAGCAGTACTCGGACAGGGCGTCAGCCCCAGCATTTT. Translation gives CASSTRTGRQPQHF.

The chain joins TRBV24-1 to TRBJ2-3; TRBD2 agrees at 12 bases. The V and J ends lost 3 bases and 5 bases, in that order; junction bases with no gene match: 5. The CDR3 loop spans 16 amino acids. The germline CDR1 and CDR2 sequences are KGHDR and SFDVKD. CDR3 coding DNA: TGTGCCACCAGTGATCCGACTAGCGGGGGCGAAGATACGCAGTATTTT. It is translated as CATSDPTSGGEDTQYF.

V usage is TRBV29-1 and J usage is TRBJ1-1; possibly TRBD1 for D (6 bases). In germline, CDR1 is SQVTM, CDR2 ANQGSEA. The CDR3 runs 12 residues. Trimming cost V 6 bases and J 7 bases, with 15 bases left between them. CDR3 sequence reads: CSVGGGSGEAFF. The CDR3, as DNA: TGCAGCGTAGGGGGTGGGTCGGGTGAAGCTTTCTTT.

The chain recombines TRBV14 with TRBJ2-4; 8 nucleotides match TRBD1. V gave up 3 bases and J gave up 6 bases; unmatched junction bases: 7. CDR1 is SGHDN, CDR2 FVKESK, per germline. The CDR3 loop spans 15 amino acids. CDR3 nucleotide sequence: TGTGCCAGCAGCCACCAGGACAGGGCACGAAACATTCAGTACTTC. Amino acid sequence: CASSHQDRARNIQYF. Full variable domain (outside the CDR3, taken from reference TRBV14 and TRBJ2-4): EAGVTQFPSHSVIEKGQTVTLRCDPISGHDNLYWYRRVMGKEIKFLLHFVKESKQDESGMPNNRFLAERTGGTYSTLKVQPAELEDSGVYFCASSHQDRARNIQYFGAGTRLSVL.

The rearrangement joins TRBV24-1 to TRBJ2-3, with 7 bases lining up with TRBD1. Germline CDR1 is KGHDR and CDR2 is SFDVKD. This CDR3 contains 15 residues. After removal of 3 bases from V and 5 bases from J, the junction contained 7 bases not matched to a gene. CDR3 sequence (DNA): TGTGCCACCAGTGATCTGCCAAACAGGGGAGATACGCAGTATTTT. Protein product: CATSDLPNRGDTQYF.

The CDR3 sequence: CSVEIQGGGNQPQHF. The CDR3 DNA reads as TGCAGCGTTGAGATCCAGGGGGGCGGTAATCAGCCCCAGCATTTT. V is TRBV29-1 and J is TRBJ1-5; 7 positions agree with TRBD1. Trimming cost V 3 bases and J 4 bases; bases outside gene matches: 9. The CDR3 sequence is 15 residues long. CDR1 is SQVTM, CDR2 ANQGSEA, per germline. The full variable domain, with the rest looked up from reference TRBV29-1 and TRBJ1-5, is SAVISQKPSRDICQRGTSLTIQCQVDSQVTMMFWYRQQPGQSLTLIATANQGSEATYESGFVIDKFPISRPNLTFSTLTVSNMSPEDSSIYLCSVEIQGGGNQPQHFGDGTRLSIL.

The chain recombines TRBV18 with TRBJ2-7; tentatively, D is TRBD1 (5 bases). CDR3 length: 16 residues. The germline CDR1 and CDR2 sequences are KGHSH and LQKENI. Trimming pared 3 bases from V and 0 bases from J, leaving 15 bases between. The CDR3 reads CASSPGPGVGSYEQYF. CDR3 coding DNA: TGTGCCAGCTCACCGGGGCCGGGCGTCGGCTCCTACGAGCAGTACTTC.

The rearrangement joins TRBV11-2 to TRBJ1-2; D gene unclear. From germline, CDR1 is SGHAT and CDR2 FQNNGV. Trimming stripped 1 base from V and 2 bases from J, with 11 bases between. CDR3 size: 15 residues. CDR3 sequence: CASSLVRGSNYGYTF. DNA of the CDR3: TGTGCCAGCAGCTTAGTGCGGGGAAGCAACTATGGCTACACCTTC.

The V gene is TRBV5-1, the J gene TRBJ1-6; D call uncertain. Deletions cut 1 base from V and 7 bases from J, with 9 bases between. There are 14 residues in the CDR3. Germline V CDR1 and CDR2: SGHRS, YFSETQ. The CDR3 reads CASSLTGNNSPLHF. CDR3 coding DNA: TGCGCCAGCAGCTTGACCGGGAACAATTCACCCCTCCACTTT.

Concerning this clone itself: Other DNA variants within this sample encode the same CDR3. J is TRBJ2-7 and V is TRBV5-1; 8 positions match TRBD2. The trim removed 0 bases at V and 1 base at J, leaving 0 bases unmatched. Germline V gene sequence: CDR1 SGHRS, CDR2 YFSETQ. This CDR3 has 14 amino acids. CDR3 in amino acids: CASSLGGGSYEQYF. The CDR3 bases are TGCGCCAGCAGCTTGGGCGGGGGGTCCTACGAGCAGTACTTC.

This clone was seen only a few times. The chain has TRBV19 and TRBJ2-6; 9 bases line up with TRBD1. There are 15 residues in the CDR3. Germline V gives CDR1 LNHDA, CDR2 SQIVND (reference sequence). Trimming cost V 9 bases and J 2 bases; bases outside gene matches: 5. CDR3 region: CASGQGLAGANVLTF. The CDR3 DNA reads as TGTGCCAGCGGACAGGGGTTGGCTGGGGCCAACGTCCTGACTTTC.

The rearrangement links TRBV25-1 to TRBJ2-1, with TRBD2 identical over 8 bases. V lost 5 bases, J lost 1 base, and 13 bases stayed unmatched. The CDR3 has 18 amino acids. Germline assignment: CDR1 MGHDK and CDR2 SYGVNS. CDR3: CASSREGGASGSYNEQFF. In DNA, the CDR3 is TGTGCCAGCAGTAGGGAAGGGGGTGCTAGCGGGTCCTACAATGAGCAGTTCTTC.

The chain links TRBV9 to TRBJ2-2; 7 positions agree with TRBD1. The germline gives CDR1 SGDLS, CDR2 YYNGEE. V lost 3 bases and J lost 1; bases outside the gene matches: 3. CDR3 length: 15 amino acids. This CDR3 reads CASSARDRNTGELFF. CDR3 coding DNA: TGTGCCAGCAGCGCCCGGGACAGGAACACCGGGGAGCTGTTTTTT. Full variable domain (remainder filled in from reference TRBV9 and TRBJ2-2): DSGVTQTPKHLITATGQRVTLRCSPRSGDLSVYWYQQSLDQGLQFLIQYYNGEERAKGNILERFSAQQFPDLHSELNLSSLELGDSALYFCASSARDRNTGELFFGEGSRLTVL.

In this sample, this clone turned up a few times. This rearrangement joins TRBV30 to TRBJ1-1, with a tentative D call TRBD1 (5 bases). Germline lookup yields CDR1 GTSNPN and CDR2 SVGIG (reference sequence). V lost 0 bases to trimming and J lost 7 bases, with 12 bases between them. The CDR3 loop spans 13 amino acids. CDR3 nucleotide sequence: TGTGCCTGGAGTGTACACGCGACAGATGAAGCTTTCTTT. This encodes CAWSVHATDEAFF. The full variable domain, its missing parts supplied by reference TRBV30 and TRBJ1-1, is SQTIHQWPATLVQPVGSPLSLECTVEGTSNPNLYWYRQAAGRGLQLLFYSVGIGQISSEVPQNLSASRPQDRQFILSSKKLLLSDSGFYLCAWSVHATDEAFFGQGTRLTVV.

This chain links TRBV3-1 (or the pseudogene TRBV3-2) with TRBJ2-2; possible D gene TRBD2, 7 bases. Germline V gene sequence: CDR1 LGHDT, CDR2 YNNKEL (reference sequence). Deletions cut 0 bases from V and 4 bases from J, with 15 bases between. The CDR3 length is 17 residues. The DNA for the CDR3 is TGTGCCAGCAGCCAAGAGGTCGCGGGGGCTCCCACCGGGGAGCTGTTTTTT. Encoded protein: CASSQEVAGAPTGELFF.

This clone was recorded a few times. The chain joins TRBV5-6 to TRBJ1-3; D is perhaps TRBD1 (5 bases). V dropped 2 bases and J dropped 0 bases, with 15 bases sitting between them. Germline CDR1 is SGHDT and CDR2 is YYEEEE. The CDR3 covers 17 residues. The CDR3 region is CASSLRQIAFSGNTIYF. CDR3 DNA: TGTGCCAGCAGCTTAAGACAGATCGCCTTCTCTGGAAACACCATATATTTT.

V usage is TRBV3-1 (or the pseudogene TRBV3-2) and J usage is TRBJ2-4; tentatively, D is TRBD2 (6 bases). Between the trimmed V and J ends, which lost 2 bases and 5 bases, there was a span of 19 bases. This CDR3 region has 17 residues. Germline V gene sequence: CDR1 LGHDT, CDR2 YNNKEL (reference sequence). CDR3 coding DNA: TGTGCCAGCAGCCAATCGCGGGACCCATTAAGCCAAAACATTCAGTACTTC. This codes for CASSQSRDPLSQNIQYF.

V and J are TRBV3-1 (or the pseudogene TRBV3-2) and TRBJ1-2; D gene uncertain. Germline V CDR1 and CDR2: LGHDT, YNNKEL (reference sequence). Trimming left V 2 bases short and J 4 bases short, with 14 bases between. This CDR3 is built from 15 residues. The CDR3, as DNA: TGTGCCAGCAGCCAACGGAACGACGAGGCCTATGGCTACACCTTC. Its protein is CASSQRNDEAYGYTF.

The chain recombines TRBV6-5 with TRBJ1-4, with 7 bases matching TRBD1. Germline-derived CDR1 and CDR2 are MNHEY and SVGAGI. The CDR3 contains 14 residues. Losses at the gene ends were 10 bases for V and 7 bases for J; bases not matched to a gene: 12. The chain's CDR3 is CATRMRGRSEKLFF. The CDR3 DNA reads as TGTGCCACCCGTATGAGGGGGCGAAGTGAAAAACTGTTTTTT.

J is TRBJ2-2 and V is TRBV19, with D maybe TRBD2 (6 bases). Per the germline V gene, CDR1 is LNHDA and CDR2 is SQIVND (reference sequence). The CDR3 consists of 15 residues. Trimming shortened V by 3 bases and J by 6 bases, and 14 bases separated the two germline ends. CDR3: CASSIRQPGAGELFF. CDR3 nucleotides: TGTGCCAGTAGTATTAGGCAGCCGGGGGCCGGGGAGCTGTTTTTT.

The chain uses TRBV19 and TRBJ1-2; D ambiguous. The CDR3 contains 13 residues. V gave up 7 bases and J gave up 4 bases, with 13 bases separating them. The germline V gene has CDR1 LNHDA and CDR2 SQIVND (reference sequence). Here the CDR3 DNA reads TGTGCCAGTACCCCACATGTAACCTATGGCTACACCTTC. It yields the protein CASTPHVTYGYTF. Combining the CDR3 with reference TRBV19 and TRBJ1-2 gives the whole variable domain DGGITQSPKYLFRKEGQNVTLSCEQNLNHDAMYWYRQDPGQGLRLIYYSQIVNDFQKGDIAEGYSVSREKKESFPLTVTSAQKNPTAFYLCASTPHVTYGYTFGSGTRLTVV.